The sequence of this TCR beta chain was determined in a study of cytomegalovirus exposure and HLA in healthy donors. 60 Vbeta and 13 Jbeta primers were used in PCR. This table comes from immunoSEQ multiplex PCR, and its TCRdb copy is limited to in-frame clones, with some not included. The repertoire includes under 200,000 clones, about 64% of them detected once, and roughly 1.5% sits in the top ten. V shed 6 bases, J shed 4 bases, and the junction held 4 bases outside the gene matches. This CDR3 region has 13 residues. CDR1 and CDR2 (germline): MNHEY, SVGAGI. V is TRBV6-5 and J is TRBJ1-2, with 8 bases fitting TRBD1. The TCR comes from a man aged 45 to 65 in good health and CMV-seronegative. The specimen sequenced was PBMCs. CDR3: CASRFDRGYGYTF. CDR3 sequence (DNA): TGTGCCAGCAGATTTGACAGGGGCTATGGCTACACCTTC.